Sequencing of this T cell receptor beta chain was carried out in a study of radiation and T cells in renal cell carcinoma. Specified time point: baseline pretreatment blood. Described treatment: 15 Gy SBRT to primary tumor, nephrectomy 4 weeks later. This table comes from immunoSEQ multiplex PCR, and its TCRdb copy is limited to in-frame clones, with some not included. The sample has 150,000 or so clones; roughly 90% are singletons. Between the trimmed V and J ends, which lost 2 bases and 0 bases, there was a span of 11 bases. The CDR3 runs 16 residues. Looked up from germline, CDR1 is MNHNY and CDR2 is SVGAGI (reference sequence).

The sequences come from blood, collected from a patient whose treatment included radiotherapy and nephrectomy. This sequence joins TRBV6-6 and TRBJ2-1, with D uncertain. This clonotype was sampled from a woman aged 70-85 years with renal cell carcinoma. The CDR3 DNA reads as TGTGCCAGCAGTTACGCTAGGAGCTCCTCCTACAATGAGCAGTTCTTC. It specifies CASSYARSSSYNEQFF.